The 26 T cell receptor beta chains given below trace back to one sample, sequenced in a study of low-dose radiotherapy and immunotherapy resistance in tumors. As for time point: after trial treatment. Specified treatment: LDRT plus nivolumab, ipilimumab, low-dose cyclophosphamide and aspirin (RACIN trial). First-strand cDNA relied on TRAV- and TRBV-specific primers spanning alpha and beta chains. The TCRs were subjected to amplification over approximately 18 PCR cycles employing a constant-region primer in conjunction with a V-primer adapter. TCRdb re-called the reads with MiXCR, one entry per CDR3 protein. The table shows roughly 32,000 distinct CDR3 sequences, with 49% occurring only once. This specimen was PBMCs, taken after low-dose radiotherapy plus immunotherapy. These receptors all stem from a male donor with gallbladder cancer.

Comment on this clonotype: A read error may be the cause here, since a much bigger clone is one base away. The chain links TRBV12-3 or TRBV12-4 to TRBJ2-2; 8 bases align to TRBD2. Trimming took 3 bases from V and 3 from J; bases not matched to a gene: 0. The CDR3 covers 14 residues. The chain's CDR3 is CASSFGGDTGELFF. In nucleotides, the CDR3 is TGTGCCAGCAGTTTCGGGGGGGACACCGGGGAGCTGTTTTTT.

The chain is built from TRBV5-6 and TRBJ2-1; TRBD2 agrees at 9 bases. The CDR3 has 15 amino acids. Germline lookup yields CDR1 SGHDT and CDR2 YYEEEE. Unmatched junction bases numbered 7, after V lost 5 bases and J lost 4 bases. Written as DNA, the CDR3 is TGTGCCAGCAGGGTGGGCGGGAGGGGGTACAATGAGCAGTTCTTC. Protein sequence: CASRVGGRGYNEQFF.

Written as DNA, the CDR3 is TGTGCCACCCGGGCAGACCAAGAGACCCAGTACTTC. As protein: CATRADQETQYF. The chain recombines TRBV2 with TRBJ2-5; the D is unclear. The CDR3 spans 12 residues. V lost 10 bases to trimming and J lost 0 bases, with 9 bases between them. CDR1 is SNHLY and CDR2 is FYNNEI in the germline V gene.

This clonotype was counted between two and nine times. Given a far larger clone just one base away, this is likely a sequencing read error. The CDR3 is CATSDSLTPGGVRNEQYF. Written as DNA, the CDR3 is TGTGCCACCAGTGATTCTCTTACGCCGGGGGGCGTTCGGAATGAGCAGTACTTC. The chain employs TRBV24-1 and TRBJ2-7; a possible D gene is TRBD2 (7 bases). V lost 2 bases and J 7 bases, leaving 26 bases between the germline ends. Germline CDR1 KGHDR, CDR2 SFDVKD. The CDR3 has 18 residues.

The rearrangement joins TRBV4-1 to TRBJ1-5; TRBD1 matches 9 bases. CDR1 MGHRA and CDR2 YSYEKL come from the germline V gene. The CDR3 loop spans 16 amino acids. V lost 0 bases to trimming and J lost 5 bases; unmatched junction nucleotides: 5. The CDR3 coding sequence is TGCGCCAGCAGCCAAGAGCACGGGACAGGGTATCAGCCCCAGCATTTT. It is translated as CASSQEHGTGYQPQHF.

V usage is TRBV6-2 or TRBV6-3 and J usage is TRBJ2-3, with 7 positions matching TRBD1. The CDR3 has 15 residues. The germline gives CDR1 MNHEY, CDR2 SVGEGT. The junction had 4 bases not matched to a gene; V was cut back by 4 bases and J by 0 bases. The DNA of the CDR3 is TGTGCCAGCAGTTGGGACAGCCCAAGCACAGATACGCAGTATTTT. It translates to CASSWDSPSTDTQYF.

The chain employs TRBV5-1 and TRBJ1-1, with D possibly matching TRBD1 (6 bases). V dropped 3 bases and J dropped 6 bases, with 12 bases sitting between them. Germline CDR1 and CDR2: SGHRS and YFSETQ. The CDR3 totals 13 residues. This chain's CDR3 is CASSYGQRAEAFF. CDR3 sequence (DNA): TGCGCCAGCAGCTACGGACAGAGGGCTGAAGCTTTCTTT. The variable domain in full, with the rest retrieved from reference TRBV5-1 and TRBJ1-1, is KAGVTQTPRYLIKTRGQQVTLSCSPISGHRSVSWYQQTPGQGLQFLFEYFSETQRNKGNFPGRFSGRQFSNSRSEMNVSTLELGDSALYLCASSYGQRAEAFFGQGTRLTVV.

CDR3 sequence (DNA): TGTGCCAGCAGTGAACAGGCGTATGGCTACACCTTC. Translating it yields CASSEQAYGYTF. This rearrangement joins TRBV28 to TRBJ1-2; a weak D match, TRBD1 (5 bases). Germline V gene data show CDR1 as MDHEN and CDR2 as SYDVKM. The CDR3 has 12 amino acids. Between the trimmed V and J ends, which lost 5 bases and 5 bases, there was a span of 9 bases.

The rearrangement links TRBV11-2 to TRBJ2-7, with D uncertain. Trimming left V 5 bases short and J 1 base short, with 12 bases between. Germline V gene data show CDR1 as SGHAT and CDR2 as FQNNGV. The CDR3 consists of 14 residues. Here the CDR3 DNA reads TGTGCCAGCAGCCGCGCCTTGAGGTCCTACGAGCAGTACTTC. Residues: CASSRALRSYEQYF.

CDR3 amino acids: CASSGGWGWGRGILRNYNSPLHF. In DNA, the CDR3 is TGTGCCAGCAGCGGAGGGTGGGGCTGGGGGCGAGGTATCCTCCGCAACTATAATTCACCCCTCCACTTT. The V gene is TRBV7-2, the J gene TRBJ1-6; TRBD1 is a possible D gene (6 bases). Looked up from germline, CDR1 is SGHTA and CDR2 is FQGNSA. The ends were cut back, 5 bases at V and 3 bases at J, with 35 bases in the middle. This CDR3 is 23 amino acids long.

This clonotype was seen just once. This rearrangement joins TRBV28 to TRBJ2-2; 9 positions agree with TRBD1. This CDR3 is 15 amino acids long. The V gene end was trimmed by 5 bases and the J gene end by 4 bases; junction bases not matched to a gene: 5. Germline CDR1 reads MDHEN; CDR2 reads SYDVKM. The CDR3 loop reads CASSPGDRVTGELFF. The CDR3 nucleotides read TGTGCCAGCAGTCCCGGGGACAGGGTCACCGGGGAGCTGTTTTTT.

This clonotype appeared many times. The chain links TRBV25-1 to TRBJ2-7; 12 bases map to TRBD2. Germline CDR1 MGHDK, CDR2 SYGVNS. The CDR3 runs 17 residues. Unmatched junction bases numbered 7, after V lost 1 base and J lost 3 bases. The CDR3 DNA follows: TGTGCCAGCAGTGAATTGGGCACTAGCGGGGGGATCTACGAGCAGTACTTC. Its protein product is CASSELGTSGGIYEQYF.

This clonotype is medium-sized within its sample. The chain employs TRBV2 and TRBJ2-5; 7 nucleotides align to TRBD2. After removal of 7 bases from V and 2 bases from J, the junction contained 7 bases not matched to a gene. This CDR3 comprises 14 residues. Germline CDR1 is SNHLY and CDR2 is FYNNEI. The CDR3 DNA reads as TGTGCCAGCAACGGCGGGAGCGATCAAGAGACCCAGTACTTC. Residues: CASNGGSDQETQYF.

This clonotype was recorded many times. This chain links TRBV14 with TRBJ2-3; no firm D call. CDR1 is SGHDN and CDR2 is FVKESK in the germline V gene. The CDR3 loop spans 11 amino acids. The V gene lost 6 bases and the J gene lost 4 bases, with 5 bases spanning the gap. CDR3 loop: CASSFADTQYF. CDR3 nucleotides: TGTGCCAGCAGTTTTGCAGATACGCAGTATTTT.

This clonotype came up a few times. A far larger clone is one base from this, pointing to a likely read error. This chain uses TRBV2 with TRBJ2-7, with D unclear. CDR1 is SNHLY, CDR2 FYNNEI, per germline. V was pared by 5 bases and J by 7 bases, with 15 bases between. The CDR3 totals 13 residues. This CDR3 reads CASSPDTYNEQYF. The CDR3 DNA reads as TGTGCCAGCAGTCCCGACACCTACAATGAGCAGTACTTC.

The chain links TRBV6-2 or TRBV6-3 to TRBJ1-4, with D unclear. V was shortened by 6 bases and J by 5 bases, with 10 bases between the two germline ends. CDR3 length: 13 amino acids. Germline V gene lookup returns CDR1 MNHEY and CDR2 SVGEGT. CDR3 in DNA: TGTGCCAGCAGAGCCTCTCGGAATGAAAAACTGTTTTTT. Translated: CASRASRNEKLFF.

Written as DNA, the CDR3 is TGTGCCAGCTCACCAGAAACTAGCGGGAGCTCCTACAATGAGCAGTTCTTC. Translation: CASSPETSGSSYNEQFF. The V gene is TRBV18, the J gene TRBJ2-1, with 11 bases matching TRBD2. This CDR3 contains 17 residues. V was pared by 2 bases and J by 0 bases, with 3 bases of the junction left unmatched. Per the germline V gene, CDR1 is KGHSH and CDR2 is LQKENI. The full variable domain, its missing parts supplied by reference TRBV18 and TRBJ2-1, is NAGVMQNPRHLVRRRGQEARLRCSPMKGHSHVYWYRQLPEEGLKFMVYLQKENIIDESGMPKERFSAEFPKEGPSILRIQQVVRGDSAAYFCASSPETSGSSYNEQFFGPGTRLTVL.

Many counts were recorded for this clonotype. V gene TRBV18 combines with J gene TRBJ2-5; D gene uncertain. Per the germline V gene, CDR1 is KGHSH and CDR2 is LQKENI. The CDR3 length is 16 residues. The V gene lost 3 bases and the J gene lost 3 bases, with 17 bases spanning the gap. As DNA, the CDR3 is TGTGCCAGCTCACCCGAGATGGGAACCCCTAAAGAGACCCAGTACTTC. It codes for CASSPEMGTPKETQYF.

The gene calls are TRBV5-1 and TRBJ2-1; 11 bases match TRBD2. The V gene's germline CDR1 is SGHRS and CDR2 YFSETQ. Trimming took 4 bases from V and 2 from J; bases not matched to a gene: 2. The CDR3 has 15 residues. CDR3 region: CASSTTSGAYNEQFF. The DNA for the CDR3 is TGCGCCAGCAGCACGACTAGCGGGGCCTACAATGAGCAGTTCTTC.

This clonotype is termed medium-sized (0.01 to 0.1%). The chain couples TRBV5-4 to TRBJ2-1; the D gene is possibly TRBD2 (5 bases). The V end was cut by 4 bases, the J end by 5 bases, with 13 bases between. Germline CDR1 and CDR2: SGHNT and YYREEE (reference sequence). The CDR3 contains 14 residues. CDR3 amino acids: CASSVNRGNNEQFF. The CDR3 region has the DNA TGTGCCAGCAGCGTGAACCGGGGAAACAATGAGCAGTTCTTC.

This clonotype was counted at least ten times. The rearrangement joins TRBV29-1 to TRBJ2-7, with D perhaps TRBD2 (6 bases). The CDR3 is 16 amino acids. CDR1 and CDR2 (germline): SQVTM, ANQGSEA. Trimming stripped 7 bases from V and 0 bases from J, with 22 bases between. Here the CDR3 reads CSAGGNRLTSSYEQYF. The CDR3 DNA is TGCAGCGCCGGGGGTAACAGGCTTACGAGCTCCTACGAGCAGTACTTC.

The chain carries TRBV19 and TRBJ1-1; 7 bases are shared with TRBD1. This CDR3 is built from 17 residues. Germline assignment: CDR1 LNHDA and CDR2 SQIVND (reference sequence). V was clipped by 6 bases and J by 0 bases; unmatched bases: 13. The CDR3 bases are TGTGCCAGTAGGAGCGGACCGGGACAGACGATGAACACTGAAGCTTTCTTT. This translates into CASRSGPGQTMNTEAFF.

As regards this clonotype: A far larger clone lies a single base away; this is likely a read error. V and J are TRBV28 and TRBJ2-7; the D is unclear. CDR3 length equals 14 residues. Trimming cost V 6 bases and J 7 bases, with 19 bases left between them. Germline V gene data show CDR1 as MDHEN and CDR2 as SYDVKM. CDR3 sequence reads: CASSPRASYNEQYF. CDR3 bases: TGTGCCAGCAGCCCCCGGGCTTCCTACAATGAGCAGTACTTC.

A remark on this clonotype: A read error is the likely source, as a far larger clone sits one nucleotide away. This chain links TRBV7-9 with TRBJ2-1; D call uncertain. Germline values: CDR1 SEHNR, CDR2 FQNEAQ (reference sequence). The CDR3 loop spans 11 amino acids. V was shortened by 5 bases and J by 10 bases, with 9 bases between the two germline ends. The CDR3 nucleotides read TGTGCCAGCAGCGCCCCTTACGAGCAGTTCTTC. Translation gives CASSAPYEQFF.

V gene TRBV6-8 combines with J gene TRBJ2-2; 11 bases fit TRBD1. J gave up 7 bases and V 4 bases, and 8 bases lay outside the gene matches. CDR1 and CDR2 from the germline V gene are MNHGY and SAAAGT. CDR3 length equals 16 residues. The CDR3 region has the DNA TGTGCCAGCAGTTCCCCGGGACAGGGGGGTTTCGGGGAGCTGTTTTTT. It yields the protein CASSSPGQGGFGELFF.

The V call is TRBV4-3, the J call TRBJ1-2, with D perhaps TRBD1 (5 bases). There are 14 residues in the CDR3. Germline CDR1 is LGHNA and CDR2 is YSLEER. The V end was cut by 4 bases, the J end by 4 bases, with 13 bases between. The CDR3 DNA reads TGCGCCAGCAGCCCCGACAGCCTTGTCTATGGCTACACCTTC. Translation gives CASSPDSLVYGYTF.